The text below deals with one T cell receptor (beta chain). The antigen is not known. The junction had 5 bases not matched to a gene; V was cut back by 6 bases and J by 0 bases. Germline lookup yields CDR1 SGHVS and CDR2 FNYEAQ. The CDR3 runs to 15 residues. This sample is drawn from a study of cytomegalovirus exposure and HLA in healthy donors. Overall study findings and caveats: In a later analysis, an Asian-associated ancestry cluster reportedly showed fewer N-insertions than the approximately 640-donor mean. Specificity of three CMV-associated chains for CMV antigens was verified in vitro. The classifier, whose performance was assessed in both the original and validation cohorts, reportedly diagnosed cytomegalovirus status with high specificity and sensitivity. The authors listed roughly 150 TCR beta chains as cytomegalovirus-associated.

Both 60 Vbeta primers and 13 Jbeta primers went into the PCR. Repertoires were generated with immunoSEQ multiplex PCR, while TCRdb's copy carries only in-frame clones and drops some. The sample lists 150,000 to 200,000 clones, roughly 80% seen once, with around 5.7% in the top ten. Sequences were obtained from PBMCs. The TCR originated in a man in his forties or fifties in good health and CMV-seronegative. The V gene is TRBV7-6, the J gene TRBJ2-1; TRBD1 matches at 7 bases. CDR3 region: CASRAGTVSYNEQFF. In DNA, the CDR3 is TGTGCCAGCAGAGCCGGGACAGTCTCCTACAATGAGCAGTTCTTC.